The sequence of this T cell receptor (beta chain) was determined in a study of vaccination effects on CD4 cells after COVID-19. Study-wide background: Some 2.2 million PBMC per well received about 10 IU/ml IL-2 and approximately 9.2 ug/ml peptides in culture.

Profiling relied on immunoSEQ multiplex PCR, and the TCRdb table lists in-frame clones only, not all of them. The table has 70,000 or so clones, more than 70% seen once. With 10 to 11 days of culture completed, CD4+ T cells were isolated. Cultures had half their medium replaced with IL-2 medium on days 3 and 7. The CDR3 sequence is 10 residues long. Germline V lookup: CDR1 DFQATT, CDR2 SNEGSKA (reference sequence). With 5 bases removed from V and 11 bases from J, the gap between germline ends came to 10 bases. About this clone itself: Its antigen is not known.

Study outcomes and limitations: Marked clonal contraction was seen in infection- and vaccine-induced clones late after vaccination.

The sequencing here drew on CD4+ T cells from PBMCs cultured without peptide, taken before COVID-19 vaccination. The clonotype comes from a human donor who received a COVID-19 vaccine. The J gene is TRBJ1-5, the V gene TRBV20-1; D call uncertain. CDR3 nucleotides: TGCAGTGCTGGGTGGGAGGCCCAGCATTTT. Protein sequence: CSAGWEAQHF.